Below, 18 T cell receptor beta chains from the same sample are listed, as sequenced in a study of cytomegalovirus exposure and HLA in healthy donors. It was with 60 Vbeta and 13 Jbeta primers that the PCR ran. The table came from immunoSEQ multiplex PCR; TCRdb's copy has only in-frame clones and leaves some out. The profile covers 95,000 to 150,000 clones, with around three quarters appearing a single time and about 1.2% taken by the ten largest. The sequenced sample was PBMCs. The receptors come from a female donor in good health and CMV-seronegative.

The CDR3 here is CASSLAAGQTYEQYF. The CDR3 DNA reads as TGTGCCAGCAGCTTAGCAGCGGGCCAAACCTACGAGCAGTACTTC. The rearrangement uses TRBV7-6 and TRBJ2-7, with D possibly being TRBD2 (6 bases). Germline CDR1 is SGHVS and CDR2 is FNYEAQ. V shed 0 bases and J shed 2 bases, with 11 bases lying between them. This CDR3 comprises 15 residues.

This rearrangement joins TRBV5-4 to TRBJ1-3; 10 positions agree with TRBD1. The J segment lost 2 bases and the V segment lost 5 bases, leaving 4 bases of the junction unmatched. The germline gives CDR1 SGHNT, CDR2 YYREEE (reference sequence). This CDR3 has 15 residues. CDR3 coding DNA: TGTGCCAGCAGTCCCGGGACAGGGGCTGGAAACACCATATATTTT. Translation: CASSPGTGAGNTIYF.

This clone was seen only a few times. The chain is built from TRBV2 and TRBJ2-5; TRBD2 agrees at 8 bases. Germline V gene data show CDR1 as SNHLY and CDR2 as FYNNEI. This CDR3 region has 16 residues. V shed 7 bases, J shed 4 bases, and the junction held 14 bases outside the gene matches. In nucleotides, the CDR3 is TGTGCCAGCAAAGACAGGACTAGCCGCGGGAGAGAGACCCAGTACTTC. Protein sequence: CASKDRTSRGRETQYF.

This chain connects TRBV7-2 to TRBJ2-3; 10 bases line up with TRBD2. Germline V gene data show CDR1 as SGHTA and CDR2 as FQGNSA. V shed 4 bases and J 1 base; nucleotides not matched to a gene: 5. The CDR3 loop spans 16 amino acids. CDR3 DNA sequence: TGTGCCAGCAGCTCCTCGAGCGGGGGGGGCACAGATACGCAGTATTTT. This encodes CASSSSSGGGTDTQYF. The full variable domain, completed using reference TRBV7-2 and TRBJ2-3, is GAGVSQSPSNKVTEKGKDVELRCDPISGHTALYWYRQSLGQGLEFLIYFQGNSAPDKSGLPSDRFSAERTGGSVSTLTIQRTQQEDSAVYLCASSSSSGGGTDTQYFGPGTRLTVL.

Regarding this clone: One junction end does not reproduce the germline sequence, and a read error may be involved. This chain links TRBV5-1 with TRBJ1-5; D possibly corresponds to TRBD1 (6 bases). Germline values: CDR1 SGHRS, CDR2 YFSETQ. The CDR3 is 15 amino acids. The CDR3 DNA follows: TGCGCCAGCAGCCCGGGACATGAGACAAATCAGCCCCAGCGTTTT. It specifies CASSPGHETNQPQRF.

The rearrangement links TRBV14 to TRBJ1-2, with 9 bases that match TRBD1. The germline V gene encodes CDR1 SGHDN and CDR2 FVKESK. The CDR3 runs to 16 residues. With 4 bases clipped from V and 4 bases from J, the junction kept 10 bases outside the gene matches. The CDR3 loop is CASSPLRQGGGYGYTF. CDR3 DNA: TGTGCCAGCAGCCCCCTCCGACAGGGGGGGGGCTATGGCTACACCTTC.

V is TRBV27 and J is TRBJ1-1; tentatively, D is TRBD1 (5 bases). V was shortened by 5 bases and J by 3 bases, with 16 bases between the two germline ends. Germline V CDR1 and CDR2: MNHEY, SMNVEV (reference sequence). This CDR3 has 15 amino acids. The CDR3 is CASSPEQALDTEAFF. The CDR3 nucleotides read TGTGCCAGCAGTCCCGAACAGGCCTTGGACACTGAAGCTTTCTTT.

V gene TRBV19 combines with J gene TRBJ1-1; 7 bases are shared with TRBD1. In germline, CDR1 is LNHDA, CDR2 SQIVND (reference sequence). The CDR3 is 15 amino acids. V lost 6 bases, J lost 2 bases, and 9 bases stayed unmatched. For the CDR3, the DNA is TGTGCCAGTAGACGAGCCAGGGGGATAAACACTGAAGCTTTCTTT. Protein: CASRRARGINTEAFF. Based on the CDR3 plus reference TRBV19 and TRBJ1-1, the full variable domain is DGGITQSPKYLFRKEGQNVTLSCEQNLNHDAMYWYRQDPGQGLRLIYYSQIVNDFQKGDIAEGYSVSREKKESFPLTVTSAQKNPTAFYLCASRRARGINTEAFFGQGTRLTVV.

The CDR3 reads CASSQDLNNSPLHF. Here the CDR3 DNA reads TGTGCCAGCAGCCAAGATCTTAATAATTCACCCCTCCACTTT. The V call is TRBV4-2, the J call TRBJ1-6; D is ambiguous. Trimming took off 0 bases at V and 5 bases at J, with 5 bases between the two ends. The CDR3 consists of 14 residues. Germline CDR1 and CDR2: LGHNA and YNFKEQ.

CDR3 protein: CASSLGGLAGTDTQYF. As DNA, the CDR3 is TGTGCCAGCAGCTTAGGGGGACTAGCCGGTACAGATACGCAGTATTTT. The rearrangement uses TRBV7-9 and TRBJ2-3, with 9 bases lining up with TRBD2. Trimming removed 1 base from V and 3 bases from J; junction bases left unmatched: 5. Germline-derived CDR1 and CDR2 are SEHNR and FQNEAQ (reference sequence). CDR3 length: 16 amino acids. The complete variable domain, with remaining parts taken from reference TRBV7-9 and TRBJ2-3, reads DTGVSQNPRHKITKRGQNVTFRCDPISEHNRLYWYRQTLGQGPEFLTYFQNEAQLEKSRLLSDRFSAERPKGSFSTLEIQRTEQGDSAMYLCASSLGGLAGTDTQYFGPGTRLTVL.

V usage is TRBV2 and J usage is TRBJ1-2; 7 bases match TRBD1. This CDR3 comprises 13 residues. Trimming at V came to 3 bases and at J to 6 bases, leaving 4 bases not matched to a gene. In germline, CDR1 is SNHLY, CDR2 FYNNEI. This chain's CDR3 is CASSDLTGDGYTF. In DNA, the CDR3 is TGTGCCAGCAGTGACCTCACAGGGGATGGCTACACCTTC.

In the case of this clone: At one of its ends the junction is not consistent with the germline gene, which may arise from a read error. The genes are TRBV7-9 and TRBJ2-7; a weak D match, TRBD1 (6 bases). This CDR3 is built from 14 residues. Germline CDR1 and CDR2: SEHNR and FQNEAQ (reference sequence). The CDR3 sequence: CSSSSTGDGYEQYF. As DNA, the CDR3 is TGTTCCAGCAGCTCGACAGGAGACGGCTACGAGCAGTACTTC.

The chain uses TRBV10-3 and TRBJ2-7, with a weak D call TRBD1 (6 bases). V was cut by 7 bases and J by 5 bases, with 15 bases left in between. CDR1 ENHRY and CDR2 SYGVKD come from the germline V gene. This CDR3 comprises 13 residues. The CDR3 protein is CAIKGVGPDEQYF. CDR3 DNA: TGTGCCATCAAGGGGGTTGGGCCTGACGAGCAGTACTTC.

This sequence joins TRBV7-3 and TRBJ2-1, with a weak D call TRBD2 (6 bases). V lost 5 bases and J lost 4, with 18 bases in between. The CDR3 is 16 amino acids. CDR1 and CDR2 from the germline V gene are SGHTA and FQGTGA. The CDR3 DNA reads as TGTGCCAGCAGCCTGGGAGGTGGCGGGAAGTACAATGAGCAGTTCTTC. Its protein product is CASSLGGGGKYNEQFF.

This clone was observed a few times. The chain couples TRBV6-1 to TRBJ2-1, with 12 bases fitting TRBD2. Germline V lookup: CDR1 MNHNS, CDR2 SASEGT. The CDR3 loop spans 15 amino acids. V was clipped by 2 bases and J by 4 bases; unmatched bases: 0. The CDR3 loop reads CASSELAGGYNEQFF. CDR3 nucleotide sequence: TGTGCCAGCAGTGAACTAGCGGGGGGGTACAATGAGCAGTTCTTC.

The rearrangement joins TRBV7-9 to TRBJ2-1; D perhaps matches TRBD2 (7 bases). CDR1 and CDR2 from the germline V gene are SEHNR and FQNEAQ (reference sequence). The CDR3 has 15 residues. V lost 5 bases and J lost 2, with 13 bases in between. The CDR3 coding sequence is TGTGCCAGCAGCCTAGGGGGGGTTCCCTACAATGAGCAGTTCTTC. It encodes CASSLGGVPYNEQFF.

The chain recombines TRBV12-5 with TRBJ2-5; 7 bases agree with TRBD1. The CDR3 runs 15 residues. V trimming: 6 bases; J trimming: 11 bases; junction bases outside the gene matches: 18. Germline lookup yields CDR1 LGHNT and CDR2 FRNRAP. The DNA of the CDR3 is TGTGCTAGTGGCCCTCACAGGGGTTTCACTGGGGAGCAGTACTTC. Translating gives CASGPHRGFTGEQYF. The variable domain in full, with the rest retrieved from reference TRBV12-5 and TRBJ2-5, is DARVTQTPRHKVTEMGQEVTMRCQPILGHNTVFWYRQTMMQGLELLAYFRNRAPLDDSGMPKDRFSAEMPDATLATLKIQPSEPRDSAVYFCASGPHRGFTGEQYFGPGTRLLVL.

On this clone itself: An end of the junction does not agree with germline; a read error may underlie this. The V gene is TRBV7-9, the J gene TRBJ2-7; 10 bases are a match to TRBD1. Germline V gives CDR1 SEHNR, CDR2 FQNEAQ (reference sequence). This CDR3 comprises 15 residues. The CDR3 DNA reads TGTTCCAGCAGCCGCCGACAGGGGGCGTGGGTCGAGCAGTACTTC. Amino acid sequence: CSSSRRQGAWVEQYF.